This TCR beta chain was found in a study of shared clonotypes between healthy human individuals. The CDR3 consists of 15 residues. Germline V gene lookup returns CDR1 MNHEY and CDR2 SMNVEV (reference sequence). V was shortened by 3 bases and J by 0 bases, with 11 bases between the two germline ends. Some clones are missing from TCRdb's copy, which holds only in-frame ones; the method was immunoSEQ multiplex PCR. The sample shows roughly 2.1 million clones, about 93% of them seen only once. Naive CD8 populations comprised CD45RO-negative cells positively selected for CCR7, excluding terminally differentiated effector memory CD45RA+ cells. Donors comprised only Caucasian adults living in Nashville, Tennessee.

The receptor comes from a young man in good health. Some clones in this sample may be carry-over from other donors' samples. This chain connects TRBV27 to TRBJ1-1, with D hard to call. The sequenced material came from naive CD8+ T cells from PBMCs. CDR3 DNA: TGTGCCAGCAGTTTCTCAGCTGACATGAACACTGAAGCTTTCTTT. Translating gives CASSFSADMNTEAFF.